The sample holds many counts of the clone carrying this TCR beta chain. The antigen is unknown. The data were obtained in a study of identical twins. Study-level results: Alpha sequences out of frame and shared by twins had excess low generation probability.

A universal primer site was added by template switching, and unique molecular identifiers were carried by the cDNA. TCRdb used MiXCR to reprocess the 5' RACE reads, holding one entry per CDR3 protein. This table has 200,000 to 250,000 distinct CDR3 sequences, around 6.5% appearing once. The CDR3 runs 12 residues. Trimming removed 3 bases from V and 1 base from J, with 3 bases in between. Germline loops: CDR1 MNHEY, CDR2 SVGEGT. Another study also made use of these data, one on T cells expressing NK-cell markers. Turning to that study: Six donors carried dominant NKG2C+ clonotypes that made up roughly 1.0-8% of their CD8+ T cells.

This sequence was found in a young woman in good health. This chain uses TRBV6-2 or TRBV6-3 with TRBJ1-1; D is unresolved. The material sequenced was CD8+ T cells sorted from blood. CDR3: CASSYWNTEAFF. CDR3 coding DNA: TGTGCCAGCAGTTATTGGAACACTGAAGCTTTCTTT.